These T cell receptor beta chains were read from a single sample in a study of shared clonotypes between healthy human individuals. Method: immunoSEQ multiplex PCR; TCRdb's copy keeps in-frame clones and lacks some. Among approximately 1.9 million clones listed, roughly 95% were seen once. The material sequenced was naive CD8+ T cells from PBMCs. Source of these receptors: a man younger than 35 in good health. Some clones in this sample may be carry-over from other donors' samples. Both conserved end residues are part of each CDR3. The D gene is left open where the match is weak. Size is stated for part of the rows, as once, few or many counts, or as a class when the clone is expanded.

D gene,J gene,CDR3 length,clone size,V gene,CDR3 DNA,CDR3 protein
-,TRBJ2-1,12,-,TRBV13,TGTGCCAGCAGGGCTAACCACAATGAGCAGTTCTTC,CASRANHNEQFF
TRBD1,TRBJ2-1,14,once,TRBV5-6,TGTGCCAGCAGGCCCGGGACAGGGGTCAATGAGCAGTTCTTC,CASRPGTGVNEQFF
TRBD1,TRBJ2-5,17,-,TRBV18,TGTGCCAGCTCACCATCGGTTGCAGGGGGATTACAAGAGACCCAGTACTTC,CASSPSVAGGLQETQYF
TRBD2,TRBJ2-7,15,once,TRBV15,TGTGCCACCAGCAGAGACTGGACTAGCGGCTACGAGCAGTACTTC,CATSRDWTSGYEQYF
-,TRBJ2-1,15,-,TRBV11-2,TGTGCCAGCAGCTCGGGGTATTTCGATCAGGATGAGCAGTTCTTC,CASSSGYFDQDEQFF
-,TRBJ1-3,16,-,TRBV5-8,TGTGCCAGCAGCTTGGAGCGTTTGAGCTCTGGAAACACCATATATTTT,CASSLERLSSGNTIYF
-,TRBJ1-2,15,-,TRBV19,TGTGCCAGTAGTGAACCATCCAGGGATAACTATGGCTACACCTTC,CASSEPSRDNYGYTF
TRBD1,TRBJ2-1,13,once,TRBV6-1,TGTGCCAGCAGAGACAGGGACCCTGGGGAGCAGTTCTTC,CASRDRDPGEQFF
TRBD1,TRBJ2-7,14,-,TRBV5-1,TGCGCCAGCAGCTACCGGGACAGGCCCTACGAGCAGTACTTC,CASSYRDRPYEQYF
-,TRBJ2-7,15,-,TRBV15,TGTGCCACCAGCCATCGCAGTGCTCCCCCGAACGAGCAGTACTTC,CATSHRSAPPNEQYF
TRBD2,TRBJ2-3,15,-,TRBV6-5,TGTGCCAGCAGTCCGACTAGCGGGAAGACAGATACGCAGTATTTT,CASSPTSGKTDTQYF
TRBD2,TRBJ2-1,16,once,TRBV11-2,TGTGCCAGCAGCCCCCACAGAGCGGGGAACTACAATGAGCAGTTCTTC,CASSPHRAGNYNEQFF
-,TRBJ2-7,14,-,TRBV29-1,TGCAGCGTTGAAGTGCAGGACAGTACCTACGAGCAGTACTTC,CSVEVQDSTYEQYF
TRBD1,TRBJ2-7,15,-,TRBV28,TGTGCCAGCAGTTTTAGGACAGGGCACTCCTACGAGCAGTACTTC,CASSFRTGHSYEQYF
TRBD2,TRBJ2-7,18,-,TRBV5-1,TGCGCCAGCAGTGGAGGGTTGATAGGTAGCGGGGCTACCTACGAGCAGTACTTC,CASSGGLIGSGATYEQYF
-,TRBJ2-5,13,once,TRBV5-6,TGTGCCAGCAGCTTGGGACAGGAACGGACCCAGTACTTC,CASSLGQERTQYF
TRBD2,TRBJ2-7,13,-,TRBV6-5,TGTGCCAGCAGTGCGGGACTAGTCAACGAGCAGTACTTC,CASSAGLVNEQYF
TRBD1,TRBJ1-6,14,once,TRBV7-9,TGTGCCAGCAGCCCGGGACAGGGAGATTCACCCCTCCACTTT,CASSPGQGDSPLHF
-,TRBJ2-1,15,few,TRBV7-3,TGTGCCAGCAGCCCCTCCGGGACTCCCCGGGGTGAGCAGTTCTTC,CASSPSGTPRGEQFF
-,TRBJ2-4,16,-,TRBV6-5,TGTGCCAGCAGTTACTCGGTGGCGCCGGTGGGGTTTCTTCAGTACTTC,CASSYSVAPVGFLQYF
-,TRBJ2-7,12,-,TRBV29-1,TGCAGCGTCGGGGGACAGTCCTACGAGCAGTACTTC,CSVGGQSYEQYF
TRBD1,TRBJ1-1,13,-,TRBV19,TGTGCCAGTACCCAGGGGGGGAACACTGAAGCTTTCTTT,CASTQGGNTEAFF
TRBD1,TRBJ2-7,15,-,TRBV7-2,TGTGCCAGCAGCTCACCCGGACAGGGTTCGCGTGAGCAGTACTTC,CASSSPGQGSREQYF
-,TRBJ2-1,13,-,TRBV11-2,TGTGCCAGCAGCTTATGGGGCCAACCGAAGCAGTTCTTC,CASSLWGQPKQFF
TRBD1,TRBJ1-2,15,-,TRBV28,TGTGCCAGCAGTTTACCTGACAGGGGTGGTTTTGGCTACACCTTC,CASSLPDRGGFGYTF
-,TRBJ2-4,16,-,TRBV5-4,TGTGCCAGCAGCTTGGACGGCAGCTCGGCCAAAAACATTCAGTACTTC,CASSLDGSSAKNIQYF
-,TRBJ1-1,13,-,TRBV7-9,TGTGCCAGCAGCCCCCGCCAGGCCCCCCGGGCTTTCTTT,CASSPRQAPRAFF
TRBD2,TRBJ2-1,15,-,TRBV4-1,TGCGCCAGCAGCCAAGGTCTAGCGGGAGGCAATGAGCAGTTCTTC,CASSQGLAGGNEQFF
-,TRBJ1-2,15,-,TRBV10-3,TGTGCCATCAGTGATACGACAGGTTCTAACTATGGCTACACCTTC,CAISDTTGSNYGYTF
-,TRBJ1-1,14,-,TRBV27,TGTGCCAGCAGTTCACTTCAGGAGAACACTGAAGCTTTCTTT,CASSSLQENTEAFF
-,TRBJ2-5,15,-,TRBV7-9,TGTGCCAGCAGCCTCGGGGAGGGGGTTGGAGAGACCCAGTACTTC,CASSLGEGVGETQYF
-,TRBJ2-6,13,-,TRBV27,TGTGCCAGCAGCCTAAGGGGGGCCAACGTCCTGACTTTC,CASSLRGANVLTF
-,TRBJ2-7,15,-,TRBV9,TGTGCCAGCAGCGTAGAAGGTGGAAATGGGCACGAGCAGTACTTC,CASSVEGGNGHEQYF
-,TRBJ2-7,13,-,TRBV29-1,TGCAGCGTTGAAGACCCGCACTCCTACGAGCAGTACTTC,CSVEDPHSYEQYF
-,TRBJ1-1,13,-,TRBV19,TGTGCCTCCGCCGCGGGGGCGTACACTGAAGCTTTCTTT,CASAAGAYTEAFF
TRBD2,TRBJ2-1,15,-,TRBV2,TGTGCCAGCGGGGGACTAGCGGGAGTCGTCAATGAGCAGTTCTTC,CASGGLAGVVNEQFF
TRBD2,TRBJ2-1,15,-,TRBV10-2,TGCGCCATCGAAGGGACTAGCGGGAGGTTTGATGAGCAGTTCTTC,CAIEGTSGRFDEQFF
TRBD2,TRBJ2-7,15,-,TRBV4-2,TGTGCCAGCAGTCCCCAGCGGGAGGGCCACTACGAGCAGTACTTC,CASSPQREGHYEQYF
-,TRBJ1-5,12,once,TRBV5-3,TGTGCCCGATGGGGGAAAAATCAGCCCCAGCATTTT,CARWGKNQPQHF
-,TRBJ2-7,17,-,TRBV21-1,TGTGCCAGCAGCTCTTCCCGGCGGGCGGGAGTCCTCTACGAGCAGTACTTC,CASSSSRRAGVLYEQYF
-,TRBJ2-7,14,-,TRBV27,TGTGCCAGCAGCCGGGGGTTCAGCTCCTACGAGCAGTACTTC,CASSRGFSSYEQYF
TRBD2,TRBJ2-2,19,-,TRBV27,TGTGCCAGCAGTTTAGACGGGACAGCGCTAGCGGGACAAACCGGGGAGCTGTTTTTT,CASSLDGTALAGQTGELFF
TRBD2,TRBJ2-7,18,-,TRBV27,TGTGCCACCTACCGGACCCCGAGGCGGGAGGGCCTGGGCTACGAGCAGTACTTC,CATYRTPRREGLGYEQYF
-,TRBJ1-1,13,-,TRBV19,TGTGCCAGTAGTATAGATCTGGACACTGAAGCTTTCTTT,CASSIDLDTEAFF
-,TRBJ2-3,13,-,TRBV11-3,TGTGCCAGCAGCTTAATCAAGGGAGATACGCAGTATTTT,CASSLIKGDTQYF
TRBD1,TRBJ2-7,15,-,TRBV28,TGTGCCAGCTCCCTTCTCCGGGACAGGGGCTACGAGCAGTACTTC,CASSLLRDRGYEQYF
TRBD1,TRBJ1-3,14,-,TRBV5-1,TGCGCCAGCTGGGGACAGAGCTCTGGAAACACCATATATTTT,CASWGQSSGNTIYF
-,TRBJ1-5,18,-,TRBV28,TGTGCCAGCAGTTTTTCAGCGTTTGTCGGACAGTACAATCAGCCCCAGCATTTT,CASSFSAFVGQYNQPQHF
-,TRBJ1-1,15,once,TRBV7-9,TGTGCCAGCAGCTTAAATCTAGGGGTGCGCACTGAAGCTTTCTTT,CASSLNLGVRTEAFF
-,TRBJ1-2,12,-,TRBV29-1,TGCAGCGTTCTACTTAACACCTATGGCTACACCTTC,CSVLLNTYGYTF
-,TRBJ2-1,16,-,TRBV7-2,TGTGCCAGCAGCTCCCCGGGGCTAGCTGGATACAATGAGCAGTTCTTC,CASSSPGLAGYNEQFF
-,TRBJ1-1,15,-,TRBV6-5,TGTGCCAGCAGTTACTCTAGGACCTTGAACACTGAAGCTTTCTTT,CASSYSRTLNTEAFF
-,TRBJ2-1,16,-,TRBV11-2,TGTGCCAGCAGCTTAGGGGTTCTTCGCCCGTTCAGGGAGCAGTTCTTC,CASSLGVLRPFREQFF
TRBD1,TRBJ2-5,14,-,TRBV27,TGTGCCAGCAGTCAGGGGGCGGCCCAAGAGACCCAGTACTTC,CASSQGAAQETQYF
TRBD1,TRBJ1-2,14,-,TRBV9,TGTGCCAGCAGCCCGGGACAGGGGGGCTATGGCTACACCTTC,CASSPGQGGYGYTF
-,TRBJ2-2,16,-,TRBV18,TGTGCCAGCTCACCCCCGGGACACCTGAACACCGGGGAGCTGTTTTTT,CASSPPGHLNTGELFF
TRBD1,TRBJ1-5,14,-,TRBV27,TGTGCCAGCAACCTCAGGGGGGGTCTGGGGCCCCAGCATTTT,CASNLRGGLGPQHF
-,TRBJ2-1,16,-,TRBV11-2,TGTGCCAGCAGCCTTCACGGGGCAGCGGCCTACAATGAGCAGTTCTTC,CASSLHGAAAYNEQFF